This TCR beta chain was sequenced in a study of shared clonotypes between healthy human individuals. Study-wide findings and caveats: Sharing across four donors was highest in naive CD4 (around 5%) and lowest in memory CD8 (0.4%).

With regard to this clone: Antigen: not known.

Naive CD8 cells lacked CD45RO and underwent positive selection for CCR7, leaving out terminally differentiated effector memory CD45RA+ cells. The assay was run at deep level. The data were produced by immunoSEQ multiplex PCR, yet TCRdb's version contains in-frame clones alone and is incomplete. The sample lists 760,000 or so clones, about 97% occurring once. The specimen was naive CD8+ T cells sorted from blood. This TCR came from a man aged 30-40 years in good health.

This CDR3 is CASSYDSSEQYF. Here the CDR3 DNA reads TGTGCCAGCAGTTACGACTCTTCCGAGCAGTACTTC. J is TRBJ2-7 and V is TRBV6-5, with no clear D. Germline V gene data show CDR1 as MNHEY and CDR2 as SVGAGI. V lost 2 bases to trimming and J lost 6 bases, with 8 bases between them. The length of the CDR3 is 12 residues.